These 20 T cell receptor beta chains were sequenced from one sample in a study of patients and donors after allogeneic stem cell transplantation. One entry per CDR3 protein, called by TCRdb with MiXCR from the RT-PCR reads. The sample includes roughly 880,000 distinct CDR3 sequences, approximately 18% of them seen just once. Sequenced: blood, either unsorted or a sorted T cell fraction (not recorded which). The source of these receptors is a human donor who was either an allogeneic HSCT recipient or a stem cell or donor lymphocyte infusion donor (not recorded which). It is not recorded whose cells these are; they may come from a transplant donor.

This clonotype was observed a handful of times. The chain has TRBV15 and TRBJ1-5, with D possibly matching TRBD1 (6 bases). Trimming stripped 0 bases from V and 1 base from J, with 10 bases between. Germline assignment: CDR1 LNHNV and CDR2 YYDKDF (reference sequence). The CDR3 has 16 amino acids. The CDR3: CATSRDQGQSNQPQHF. CDR3 nucleotide sequence: TGTGCCACCAGCAGAGATCAGGGGCAGAGCAATCAGCCCCAGCATTTT.

CDR3 in amino acids: CASTTLGGEQYF. The CDR3 nucleotides read TGTGCCAGCACGACTCTCGGAGGGGAGCAGTACTTC. V is TRBV3-1 and J is TRBJ2-7; the D gene is possibly TRBD2 (6 bases). The ends were cut back, 7 bases at V and 7 bases at J, with 14 bases in the middle. Germline V gene sequence: CDR1 LGHDT, CDR2 YNNKEL (reference sequence). This CDR3 is built from 12 residues.

The chain has TRBV4-3 and TRBJ1-3; possible D gene TRBD1, 6 bases. The CDR3 length is 14 residues. Germline V gives CDR1 LGHNA, CDR2 YSLEER. V was pared by 0 bases and J by 8 bases, with 11 bases between. The CDR3 DNA reads as TGCGCCAGCAGCCAAGAAGGTCCAGGGGACACCATATATTTT. Translated: CASSQEGPGDTIYF.

This clonotype was seen only a few times. V gene TRBV27 combines with J gene TRBJ2-7; unclear D gene. The V end was cut by 2 bases, the J end by 0 bases, with 11 bases between. The CDR3 runs 15 residues. In germline, CDR1 is MNHEY, CDR2 SMNVEV (reference sequence). The CDR3 coding sequence is TGTGCCAGCAGTTTAAAGCCGCCGCACTCCTACGAGCAGTACTTC. Amino acid sequence: CASSLKPPHSYEQYF.

The gene calls are TRBV5-1 and TRBJ1-2; D uncertain. Germline CDR1 reads SGHRS; CDR2 reads YFSETQ. V was clipped by 3 bases and J by 1 base, with 10 bases between them. This CDR3 spans 14 amino acids. The CDR3, as DNA: TGCGCCAGCAGCTCATTCAGCTTTAACTATGGCTACACCTTC. Encoded protein: CASSSFSFNYGYTF.

The chain joins TRBV19 to TRBJ1-5; the D is unclear. The ends were cut back, 1 base at V and 4 bases at J, with 8 bases in the middle. CDR3 length: 14 residues. Germline CDR1 reads LNHDA; CDR2 reads SQIVND (reference sequence). The CDR3 DNA reads as TGTGCCAGTAGTATAGCGCCAAGTAATCAGCCCCAGCATTTT. Encoded protein: CASSIAPSNQPQHF.

The V and J genes are TRBV3-1 and TRBJ2-3, with D perhaps assigned TRBD1 or TRBD2 (5 bases each). V was cut by 8 bases and J by 6 bases, with 18 bases left in between. The length of the CDR3 is 14 residues. The germline V gene has CDR1 LGHDT and CDR2 YNNKEL (reference sequence). The CDR3 nucleotides read TGTGCCAGCCAAAAGGGGAGACCAAGGGATACGCAGTATTTT. Its protein product is CASQKGRPRDTQYF.

In nucleotides, the CDR3 is TGTGCCAGCAGTTTATCGGGCCTACGGGAGCAGTACTTC. It specifies CASSLSGLREQYF. This chain links TRBV27 with TRBJ2-7; D gene uncertain. The CDR3 runs to 13 residues. The germline V and J ends were trimmed by 0 bases and 7 bases, with 10 bases remaining between them. Germline V gene sequence: CDR1 MNHEY, CDR2 SMNVEV (reference sequence).

This clonotype has at least ten counts. V gene TRBV10-2 combines with J gene TRBJ2-2; TRBD1 is a possible D gene (5 bases). The length of the CDR3 is 13 residues. V lost 4 bases, J lost 6 bases, and 9 bases lay in between. The V gene's germline CDR1 is WSHSY and CDR2 SAAADI. DNA of the CDR3: TGCGCCAGCAGTGGCCTCAGGGCCGGGGAGCTGTTTTTT. This sequence encodes CASSGLRAGELFF.

This clonotype was recorded a few times. CDR3 nucleotides: TGTGCCAGCCGTGGGAGGCGGATGAACACTGAAGCTTTCTTT. Its translation is CASRGRRMNTEAFF. The chain joins TRBV27 to TRBJ1-1; D unclear. V dropped 8 bases and J dropped 0 bases, with 13 bases sitting between them. Per the germline V gene, CDR1 is MNHEY and CDR2 is SMNVEV (reference sequence). The CDR3 loop spans 14 amino acids.

This chain joins TRBV20-1 and TRBJ1-2; a weak D match, TRBD1 (6 bases). Between the trimmed V and J ends, which lost 1 base and 3 bases, there was a span of 9 bases. There are 13 residues in the CDR3. Germline V gene lookup returns CDR1 DFQATT and CDR2 SNEGSKA (reference sequence). CDR3 sequence (DNA): TGCAGTGCTAGAGGGACAGCGGACTATGGCTACACCTTC. It codes for CSARGTADYGYTF.

This chain links TRBV6-2 or TRBV6-3 with TRBJ2-1; 9 bases align to TRBD2. Germline V gene data show CDR1 as MNHEY and CDR2 as SVGEGT. CDR3 length: 17 residues. V shed 5 bases and J 0 bases; nucleotides not matched to a gene: 8. CDR3: CASSDGLAISSYNEQFF. CDR3 coding DNA: TGTGCCAGCAGTGACGGACTAGCGATTAGCTCCTACAATGAGCAGTTCTTC.

This chain links TRBV7-3 with TRBJ2-2; D unclear. The germline V and J ends were trimmed by 5 bases and 4 bases, with 8 bases remaining between them. Per germline, CDR1 SGHTA and CDR2 FQGTGA. The CDR3 totals 13 residues. The CDR3 loop is CASSQEFTGELFF. The DNA of the CDR3 is TGTGCCAGCAGCCAGGAGTTCACCGGGGAGCTGTTTTTT.

The table lists this clonotype with a few counts. The chain couples TRBV7-2 to TRBJ2-7; no reliable D call. The CDR3 consists of 15 residues. Deletions cut 1 base from V and 2 bases from J, with 12 bases between. Germline values: CDR1 SGHTA, CDR2 FQGNSA. CDR3 sequence reads: CASSLDGAYTYEQYF. The DNA for the CDR3 is TGTGCCAGCAGCTTAGATGGAGCTTATACCTACGAGCAGTACTTC.

CDR3 sequence (DNA): TGTGCCAGCAGCCCCCCCGGGACAGCGTACAATGAGCAGTTCTTC. Translation gives CASSPPGTAYNEQFF. The chain recombines TRBV7-2 with TRBJ2-1; 7 nucleotides line up with TRBD1. V lost 5 bases and J lost 4; bases outside the gene matches: 8. CDR3 length: 15 amino acids. From germline, CDR1 is SGHTA and CDR2 FQGNSA.

The rearrangement uses TRBV24-1 and TRBJ1-2, with D unresolved. Trimming removed 0 bases at V and 3 bases at J, with 7 bases between. The CDR3 covers 14 residues. Germline-derived CDR1 and CDR2 are KGHDR and SFDVKD. The CDR3 loop reads CATSDLSADYGYTF. In nucleotides, the CDR3 is TGTGCCACCAGTGATTTGAGTGCAGACTATGGCTACACCTTC.

This chain uses TRBV4-1 with TRBJ2-1; D is uncertain. Looked up from germline, CDR1 is MGHRA and CDR2 is YSYEKL. There are 15 residues in the CDR3. Trimming shortened V by 0 bases and J by 1 base, and 7 bases separated the two germline ends. For the CDR3, the DNA is TGCGCCAGCAGCCAAGACCAGACATCCTACAATGAGCAGTTCTTC. Translating it yields CASSQDQTSYNEQFF.

This clonotype has only a few counts. V is TRBV6-1 and J is TRBJ2-1; 8 bases match TRBD2. With V trimmed by 7 bases and J by 0 bases, 2 bases remained unmatched. The CDR3 totals 14 residues. CDR1 and CDR2 (germline): MNHNS, SASEGT. CDR3 nucleotide sequence: TGTGCCAGCACCGGGAGGGGCTCCTACAATGAGCAGTTCTTC. Translated, it gives CASTGRGSYNEQFF.

This clonotype occurred a few times. V usage is TRBV9 and J usage is TRBJ2-1; perhaps TRBD2 as D (6 bases). The V end lost 0 bases, the J end lost 8 bases, and 12 bases lay between the germline ends. The CDR3 contains 14 residues. Germline V lookup: CDR1 SGDLS, CDR2 YYNGEE. This CDR3 is CASSVVSGTYEQFF. The CDR3 bases are TGTGCCAGCAGCGTAGTAAGTGGGACTTATGAGCAGTTCTTC.

This clonotype was observed a few times. The chain carries TRBV20-1 and TRBJ2-7; no reliable D call. Trimming left V 6 bases short and J 2 bases short, with 14 bases between. Germline values: CDR1 DFQATT, CDR2 SNEGSKA (reference sequence). The CDR3 is 13 amino acids. In DNA, the CDR3 is TGCAGTGCAGACTCTTGGAACACCTACGAGCAGTACTTC. Translating gives CSADSWNTYEQYF.